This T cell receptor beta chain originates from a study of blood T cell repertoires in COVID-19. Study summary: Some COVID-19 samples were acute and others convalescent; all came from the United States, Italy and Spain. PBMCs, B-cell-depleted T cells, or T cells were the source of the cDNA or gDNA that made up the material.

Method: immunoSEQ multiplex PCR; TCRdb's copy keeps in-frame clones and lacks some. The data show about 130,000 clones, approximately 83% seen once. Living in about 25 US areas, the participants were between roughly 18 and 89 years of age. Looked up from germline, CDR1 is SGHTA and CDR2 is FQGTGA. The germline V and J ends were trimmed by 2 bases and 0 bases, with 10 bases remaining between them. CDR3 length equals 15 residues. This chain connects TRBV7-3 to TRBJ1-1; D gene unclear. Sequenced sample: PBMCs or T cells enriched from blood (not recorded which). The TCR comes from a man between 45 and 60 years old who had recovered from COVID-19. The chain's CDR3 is CASSLFGHLNTEAFF. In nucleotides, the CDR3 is TGTGCCAGCAGCTTATTCGGTCACTTGAACACTGAAGCTTTCTTT. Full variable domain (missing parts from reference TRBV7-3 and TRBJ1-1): GAGVSQTPSNKVTEKGKYVELRCDPISGHTALYWYRQSLGQGPEFLIYFQGTGAADDSGLPNDRFFAVRPEGSVSTLKIQRTERGDSAVYLCASSLFGHLNTEAFFGQGTRLTVV.